This T cell receptor beta chain was sequenced in a study of blood T cells in healthy people across ages. The CDR3 has 14 residues. The V end lost 7 bases, the J end lost 4 bases, and 16 bases lay between the germline ends. Germline assignment: CDR1 LGHDT and CDR2 YNNKEL (reference sequence). Combining a sample-barcoded 5' primer with a J-beta primer mix, a second PCR ran for 7 to 11 cycles. MiXCR, run by TCRdb on the 5' RACE reads, gives a single entry per CDR3 protein. Here the sample spans about 690,000 distinct CDR3 sequences, approximately 40% being singletons. The sequence was obtained from an older man in good health. The chain recombines TRBV3-1 with TRBJ1-2; no clear D gene. The sample consisted of blood. This CDR3 reads CASTKEAGVYGYTF. CDR3 coding DNA: TGTGCCAGCACCAAAGAGGCGGGAGTCTATGGCTACACCTTC.